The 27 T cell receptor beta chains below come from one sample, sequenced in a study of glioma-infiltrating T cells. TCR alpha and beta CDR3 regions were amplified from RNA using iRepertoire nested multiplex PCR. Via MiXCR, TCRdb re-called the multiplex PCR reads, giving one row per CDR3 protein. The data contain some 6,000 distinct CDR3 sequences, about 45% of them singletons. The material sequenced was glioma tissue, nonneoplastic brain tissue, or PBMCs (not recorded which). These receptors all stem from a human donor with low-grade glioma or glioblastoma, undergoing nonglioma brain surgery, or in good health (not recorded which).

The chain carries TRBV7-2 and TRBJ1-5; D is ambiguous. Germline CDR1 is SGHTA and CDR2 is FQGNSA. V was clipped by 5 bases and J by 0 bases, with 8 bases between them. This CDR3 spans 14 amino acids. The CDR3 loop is CASSPPNSNQPQHF. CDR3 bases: TGTGCCAGCAGCCCTCCGAATAGCAATCAGCCCCAGCATTTT. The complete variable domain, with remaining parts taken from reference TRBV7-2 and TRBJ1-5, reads GAGVSQSPSNKVTEKGKDVELRCDPISGHTALYWYRQSLGQGLEFLIYFQGNSAPDKSGLPSDRFSAERTGGSVSTLTIQRTQQEDSAVYLCASSPPNSNQPQHFGDGTRLSIL.

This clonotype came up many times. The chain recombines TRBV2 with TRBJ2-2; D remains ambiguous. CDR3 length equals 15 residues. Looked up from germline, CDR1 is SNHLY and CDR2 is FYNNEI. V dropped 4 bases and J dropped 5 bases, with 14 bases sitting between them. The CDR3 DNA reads TGTGCCAGCAGTGTGCAGCAATTGCCGACCGGGGAGCTGTTTTTT. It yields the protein CASSVQQLPTGELFF.

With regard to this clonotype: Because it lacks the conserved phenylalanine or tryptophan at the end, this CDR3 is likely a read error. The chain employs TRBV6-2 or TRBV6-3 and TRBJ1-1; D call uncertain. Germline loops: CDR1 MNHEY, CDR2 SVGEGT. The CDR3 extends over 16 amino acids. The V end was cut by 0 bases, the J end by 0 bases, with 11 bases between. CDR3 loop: CASSYSPQTLNTEAFI. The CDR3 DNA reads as TGTGCCAGCAGTTACTCCCCCCAGACGCTGAACACTGAAGCTTTCATT.

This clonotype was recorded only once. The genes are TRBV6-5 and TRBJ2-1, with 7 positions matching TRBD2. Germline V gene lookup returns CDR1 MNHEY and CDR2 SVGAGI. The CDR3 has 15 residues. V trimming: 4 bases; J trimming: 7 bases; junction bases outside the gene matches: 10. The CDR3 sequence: CASSSPAGSRNEQFF. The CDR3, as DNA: TGTGCCAGCAGTTCACCAGCGGGATCAAGGAATGAGCAGTTCTTC.

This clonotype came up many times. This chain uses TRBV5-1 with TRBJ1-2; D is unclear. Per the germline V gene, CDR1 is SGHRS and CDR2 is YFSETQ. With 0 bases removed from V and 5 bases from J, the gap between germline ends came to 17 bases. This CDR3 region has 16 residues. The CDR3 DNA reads TGCGCCAGCAGCTTGGAGTTCGGCGCTCGGATGTATGGCTACACCTTC. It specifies CASSLEFGARMYGYTF.

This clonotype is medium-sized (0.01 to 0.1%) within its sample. This chain's CDR3 is CATSRLGNEQYF. The CDR3 DNA reads as TGTGCCACCAGCAGACTGGGGAACGAGCAGTACTTC. The chain couples TRBV15 to TRBJ2-7; D unresolved. Per the germline V gene, CDR1 is LNHNV and CDR2 is YYDKDF (reference sequence). Trimming left V 2 bases short and J 5 bases short, with 7 bases between. The CDR3 length is 12 residues.

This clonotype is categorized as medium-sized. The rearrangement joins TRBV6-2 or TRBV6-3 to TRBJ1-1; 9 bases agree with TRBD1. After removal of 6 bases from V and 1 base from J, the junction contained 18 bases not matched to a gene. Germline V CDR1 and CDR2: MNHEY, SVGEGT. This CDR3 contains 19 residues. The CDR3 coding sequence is TGTGCCAGCAGCCTTATCTCACAGGGGGCGACTAATACGAACACTGAAGCTTTCTTT. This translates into CASSLISQGATNTNTEAFF.

This CDR3 reads CASSGQYMNTEAFF. In nucleotides, the CDR3 is TGTGCCAGCAGCGGACAGTACATGAACACTGAAGCTTTCTTT. V is TRBV7-9 and J is TRBJ1-1; D possibly corresponds to TRBD1 (6 bases). This CDR3 has 14 residues. V was trimmed by 5 bases and J by 0 bases, leaving 10 bases between them. Germline V gene data show CDR1 as SEHNR and CDR2 as FQNEAQ (reference sequence).

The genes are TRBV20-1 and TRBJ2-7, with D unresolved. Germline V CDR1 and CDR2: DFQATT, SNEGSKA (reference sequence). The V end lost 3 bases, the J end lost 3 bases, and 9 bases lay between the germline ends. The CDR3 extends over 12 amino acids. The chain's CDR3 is CSASVGYYEQYF. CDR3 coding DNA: TGCAGTGCTAGCGTAGGGTACTACGAGCAGTACTTC.

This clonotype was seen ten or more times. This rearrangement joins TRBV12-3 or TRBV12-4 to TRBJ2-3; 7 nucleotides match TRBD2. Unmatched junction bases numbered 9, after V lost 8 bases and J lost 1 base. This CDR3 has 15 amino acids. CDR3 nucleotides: TGTGCCAGCCGCGGCGGCGGGAGTGGCACAGATACGCAGTATTTT. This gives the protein CASRGGGSGTDTQYF.

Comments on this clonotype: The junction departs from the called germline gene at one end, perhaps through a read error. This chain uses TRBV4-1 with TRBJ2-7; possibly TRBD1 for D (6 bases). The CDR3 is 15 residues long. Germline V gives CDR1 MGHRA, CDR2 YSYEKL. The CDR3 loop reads CANSQDRDPSYEQYF. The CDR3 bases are TGCGCCAACAGCCAGGACAGAGATCCCTCCTACGAGCAGTACTTC.

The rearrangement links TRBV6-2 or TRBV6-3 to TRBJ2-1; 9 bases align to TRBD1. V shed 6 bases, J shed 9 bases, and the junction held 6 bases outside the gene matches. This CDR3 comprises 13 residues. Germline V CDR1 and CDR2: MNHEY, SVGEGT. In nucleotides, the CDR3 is TGTGCCAGCAGAAGTAACAGGGGGCTTGAGCAGTTCTTC. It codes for CASRSNRGLEQFF.

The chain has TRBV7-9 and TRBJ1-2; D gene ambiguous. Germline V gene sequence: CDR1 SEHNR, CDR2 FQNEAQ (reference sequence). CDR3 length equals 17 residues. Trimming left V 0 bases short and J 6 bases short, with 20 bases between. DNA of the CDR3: TGTGCCAGCAGCTTAGCCATAGCGGGAGGGTCCTACAATGGCTACACCTTC. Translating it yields CASSLAIAGGSYNGYTF. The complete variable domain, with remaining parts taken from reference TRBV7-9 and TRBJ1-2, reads DTGVSQNPRHKITKRGQNVTFRCDPISEHNRLYWYRQTLGQGPEFLTYFQNEAQLEKSRLLSDRFSAERPKGSFSTLEIQRTEQGDSAMYLCASSLAIAGGSYNGYTFGSGTRLTVV.

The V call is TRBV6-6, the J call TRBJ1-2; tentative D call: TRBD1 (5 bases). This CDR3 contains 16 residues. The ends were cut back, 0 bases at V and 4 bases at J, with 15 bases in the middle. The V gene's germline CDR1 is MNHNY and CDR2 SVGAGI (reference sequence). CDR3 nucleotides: TGTGCCAGCAGTTACTCGGGAAGGGACGGGCGCTATGGCTACACCTTC. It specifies CASSYSGRDGRYGYTF.

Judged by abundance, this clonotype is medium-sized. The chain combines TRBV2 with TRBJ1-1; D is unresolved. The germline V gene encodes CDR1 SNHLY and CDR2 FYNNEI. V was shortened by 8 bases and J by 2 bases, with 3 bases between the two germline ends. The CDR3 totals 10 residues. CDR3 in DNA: TGTGCCAGCTACAACACTGAAGCTTTCTTT. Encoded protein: CASYNTEAFF.

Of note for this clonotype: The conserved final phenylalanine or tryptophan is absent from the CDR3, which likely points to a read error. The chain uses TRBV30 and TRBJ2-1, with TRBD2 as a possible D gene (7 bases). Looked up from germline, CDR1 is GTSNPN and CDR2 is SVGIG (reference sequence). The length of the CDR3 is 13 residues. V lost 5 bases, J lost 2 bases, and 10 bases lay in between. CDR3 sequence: CAWDGGPYNEQFI. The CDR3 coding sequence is TGTGCCTGGGACGGGGGGCCCTACAATGAGCAGTTCATC.

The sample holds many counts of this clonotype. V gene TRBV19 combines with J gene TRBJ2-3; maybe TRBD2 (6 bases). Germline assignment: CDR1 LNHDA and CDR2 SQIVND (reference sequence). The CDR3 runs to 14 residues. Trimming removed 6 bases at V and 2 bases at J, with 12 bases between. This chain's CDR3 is CASSRSGSTDTQYF. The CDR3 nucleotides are TGTGCCAGTAGCCGTAGCGGTTCCACAGATACGCAGTATTTT.

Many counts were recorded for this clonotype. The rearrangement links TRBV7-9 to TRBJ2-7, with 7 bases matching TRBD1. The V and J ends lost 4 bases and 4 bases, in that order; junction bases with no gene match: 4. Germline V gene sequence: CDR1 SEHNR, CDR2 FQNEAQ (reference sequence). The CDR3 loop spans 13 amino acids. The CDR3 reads CASSYGQVYEQYF. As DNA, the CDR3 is TGTGCCAGCAGCTACGGACAGGTTTACGAGCAGTACTTC.

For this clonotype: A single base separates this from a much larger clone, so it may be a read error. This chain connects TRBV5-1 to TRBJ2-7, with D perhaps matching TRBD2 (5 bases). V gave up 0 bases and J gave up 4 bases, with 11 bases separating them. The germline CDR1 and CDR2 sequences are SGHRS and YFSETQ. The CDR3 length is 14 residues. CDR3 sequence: CASSLGGPTYEQYF. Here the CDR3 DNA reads TGCGCCAGCAGCTTGGGAGGGCCCACTTACGAGCAGTACTTC. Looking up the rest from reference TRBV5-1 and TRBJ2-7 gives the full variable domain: KAGVTQTPRYLIKTRGQQVTLSCSPISGHRSVSWYQQTPGQGLQFLFEYFSETQRNKGNFPGRFSGRQFSNSRSEMNVSTLELGDSALYLCASSLGGPTYEQYFGPGTRLTVT.

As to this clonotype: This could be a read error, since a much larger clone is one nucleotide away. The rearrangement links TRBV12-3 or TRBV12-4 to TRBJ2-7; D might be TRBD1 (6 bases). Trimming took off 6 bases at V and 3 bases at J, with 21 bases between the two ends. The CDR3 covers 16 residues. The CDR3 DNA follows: TGTGCCAGCAGCTCAAAGTCCAGGGGTCCGCTCTACGAGCAGTACTTC. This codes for CASSSKSRGPLYEQYF.

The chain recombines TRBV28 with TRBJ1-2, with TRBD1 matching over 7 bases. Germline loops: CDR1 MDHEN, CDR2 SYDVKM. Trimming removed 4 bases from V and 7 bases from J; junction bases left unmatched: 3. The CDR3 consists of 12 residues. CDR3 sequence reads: CASSSTGVGYTF. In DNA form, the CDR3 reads TGTGCCAGCAGTTCAACAGGGGTTGGCTACACCTTC.

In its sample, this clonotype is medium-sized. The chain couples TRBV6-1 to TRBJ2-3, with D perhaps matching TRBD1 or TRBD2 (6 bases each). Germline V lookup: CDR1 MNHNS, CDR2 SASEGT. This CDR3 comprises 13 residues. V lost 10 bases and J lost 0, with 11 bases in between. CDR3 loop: CAIQGTSTDTQYF. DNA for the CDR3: TGTGCCATCCAGGGGACTAGCACAGATACGCAGTATTTT.

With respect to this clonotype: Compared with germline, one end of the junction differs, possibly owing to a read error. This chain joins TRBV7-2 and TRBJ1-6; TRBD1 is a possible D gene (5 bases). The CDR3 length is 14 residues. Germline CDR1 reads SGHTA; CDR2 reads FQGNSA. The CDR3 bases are TGTGCCAGCAGCATCGGACAACTCAATTCACCCCTACACTTT. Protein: CASSIGQLNSPLHF.

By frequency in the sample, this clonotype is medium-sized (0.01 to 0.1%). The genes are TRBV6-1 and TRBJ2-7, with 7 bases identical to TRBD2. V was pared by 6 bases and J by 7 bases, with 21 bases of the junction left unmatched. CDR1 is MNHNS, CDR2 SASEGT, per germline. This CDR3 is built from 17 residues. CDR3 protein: CASRSPTTSRGVTEQYF. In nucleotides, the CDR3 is TGTGCCAGCAGATCCCCAACTACGTCCCGGGGGGTTACTGAGCAGTACTTC.

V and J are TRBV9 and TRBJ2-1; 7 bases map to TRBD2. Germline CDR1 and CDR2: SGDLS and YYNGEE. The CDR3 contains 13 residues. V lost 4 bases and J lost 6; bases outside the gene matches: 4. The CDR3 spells CASSPSSGNEQFF. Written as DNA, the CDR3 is TGTGCCAGCAGCCCCTCTAGCGGCAATGAGCAGTTCTTC.

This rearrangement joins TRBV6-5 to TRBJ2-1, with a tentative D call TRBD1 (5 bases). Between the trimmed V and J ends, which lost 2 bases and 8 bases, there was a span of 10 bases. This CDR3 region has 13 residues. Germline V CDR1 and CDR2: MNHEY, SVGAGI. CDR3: CASSYPGWHEQFF. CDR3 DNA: TGTGCCAGCAGTTACCCAGGGTGGCATGAGCAGTTCTTC.

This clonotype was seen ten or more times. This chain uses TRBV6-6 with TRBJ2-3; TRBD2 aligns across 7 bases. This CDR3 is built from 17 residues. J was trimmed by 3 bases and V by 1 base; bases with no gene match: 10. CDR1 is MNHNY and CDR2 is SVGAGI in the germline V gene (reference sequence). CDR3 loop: CASSYYLPREQTDTQYF. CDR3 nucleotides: TGTGCCAGCAGTTACTACCTCCCGCGGGAGCAAACAGATACGCAGTATTTT.